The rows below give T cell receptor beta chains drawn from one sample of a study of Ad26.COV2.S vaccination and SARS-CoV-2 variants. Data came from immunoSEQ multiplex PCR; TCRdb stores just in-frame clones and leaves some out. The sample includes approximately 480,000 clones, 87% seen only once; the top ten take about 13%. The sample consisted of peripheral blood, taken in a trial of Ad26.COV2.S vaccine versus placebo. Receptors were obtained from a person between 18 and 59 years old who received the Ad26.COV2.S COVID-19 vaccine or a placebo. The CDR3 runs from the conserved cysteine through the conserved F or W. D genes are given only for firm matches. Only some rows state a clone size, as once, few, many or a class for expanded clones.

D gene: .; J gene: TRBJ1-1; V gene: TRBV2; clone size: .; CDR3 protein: CASSPLQGYMNTEAFF; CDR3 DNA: TGTGCCAGCAGTCCCTTGCAGGGCTACATGAACACTGAAGCTTTCTTT
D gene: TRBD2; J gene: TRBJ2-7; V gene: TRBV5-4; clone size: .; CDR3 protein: CASSLGGLADYEQYF; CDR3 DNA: TGTGCCAGCAGCTTGGGCGGACTAGCGGATTACGAGCAGTACTTC
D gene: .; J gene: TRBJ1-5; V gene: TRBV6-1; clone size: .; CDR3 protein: CASSEHQPQHF; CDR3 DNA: TGTGCCAGCAGTGAACACCAGCCCCAGCATTTT
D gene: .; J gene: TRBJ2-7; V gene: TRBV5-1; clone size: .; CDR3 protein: CASSLVGGDSSYEQYF; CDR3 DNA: TGCGCCAGCAGCTTGGTAGGCGGGGACAGTAGCTACGAGCAGTACTTC
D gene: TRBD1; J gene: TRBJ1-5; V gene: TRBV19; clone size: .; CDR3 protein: CASSIEGQRNQPQHF; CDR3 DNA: TGTGCCAGTAGTATAGAGGGACAGAGGAATCAGCCCCAGCATTTT
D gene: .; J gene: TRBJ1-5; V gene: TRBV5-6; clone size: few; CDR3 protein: CASSLWGASQPQHF; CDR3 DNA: TGTGCCAGCAGCTTGTGGGGGGCCAGTCAGCCCCAGCATTTT
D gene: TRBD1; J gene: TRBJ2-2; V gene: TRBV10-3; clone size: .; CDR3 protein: CATTGDTGELFF; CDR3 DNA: TGTGCCACCACAGGGGACACCGGGGAGCTGTTTTTT
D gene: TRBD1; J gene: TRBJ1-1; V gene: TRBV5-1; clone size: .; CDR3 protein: CASSLGTDRRVLNTEAFF; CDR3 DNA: TGCGCCAGCAGCTTGGGAACGGACAGGCGCGTACTGAACACTGAAGCTTTCTTT
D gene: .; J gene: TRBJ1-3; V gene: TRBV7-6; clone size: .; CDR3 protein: CASSLWEQAGNTIYF; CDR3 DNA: TGTGCCAGCAGCTTATGGGAACAGGCTGGAAACACCATATATTTT
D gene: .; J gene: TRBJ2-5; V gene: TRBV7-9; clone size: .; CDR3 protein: CASSFGGPFGETQYF; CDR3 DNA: TGTGCCAGCAGCTTTGGGGGCCCCTTTGGAGAGACCCAGTACTTC
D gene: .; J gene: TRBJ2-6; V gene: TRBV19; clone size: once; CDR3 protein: CASSASGASGANVLTF; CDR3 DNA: TGTGCCAGTAGTGCGTCAGGAGCCTCTGGGGCCAACGTCCTGACTTTC
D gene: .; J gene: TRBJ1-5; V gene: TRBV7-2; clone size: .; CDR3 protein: CASSLVQATQPQHF; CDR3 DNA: TGTGCCAGCAGCTTAGTACAGGCGACTCAGCCCCAGCATTTT
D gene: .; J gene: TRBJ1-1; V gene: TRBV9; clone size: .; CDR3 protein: CASSAGLGGTEAFF; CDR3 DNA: TGTGCCAGCAGCGCCGGGCTGGGTGGCACTGAAGCTTTCTTT
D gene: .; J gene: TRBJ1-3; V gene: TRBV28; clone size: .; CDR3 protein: CASSFQGPGGTGNTIYF; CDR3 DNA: TGTGCCAGCAGTTTCCAGGGTCCGGGGGGGACGGGAAACACCATATATTTT
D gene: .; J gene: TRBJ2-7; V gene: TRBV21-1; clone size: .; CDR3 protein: CASSTDPTSNEQYF; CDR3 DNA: TGTGCCAGCAGCACCGATCCGACTAGTAACGAGCAGTACTTC
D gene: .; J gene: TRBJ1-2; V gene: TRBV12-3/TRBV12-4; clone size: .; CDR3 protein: CASSPGPPSGTF; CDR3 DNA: TGTGCCAGTAGCCCGGGACCCCCCTCCGGAACCTTC
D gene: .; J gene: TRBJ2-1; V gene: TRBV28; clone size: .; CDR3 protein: CASSPLLGSGNEQFF; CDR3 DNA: TGTGCCAGCAGCCCCCTGTTGGGCTCGGGCAATGAGCAGTTCTTC
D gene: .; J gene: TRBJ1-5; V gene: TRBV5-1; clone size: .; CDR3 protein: CASSYDSYSNQPQHF; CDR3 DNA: TGCGCCAGCAGCTATGACAGTTATAGCAATCAGCCCCAGCATTTT
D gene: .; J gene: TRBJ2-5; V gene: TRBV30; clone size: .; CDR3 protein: CAWSLKAQETQYF; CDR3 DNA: TGTGCCTGGAGTTTAAAGGCACAAGAGACCCAGTACTTC
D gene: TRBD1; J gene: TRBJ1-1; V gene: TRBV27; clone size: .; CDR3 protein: CASSLSGTGGFRVTEAFF; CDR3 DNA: TGTGCCAGCAGTTTATCCGGGACAGGGGGGTTCCGCGTCACTGAAGCTTTCTTT